The source of this T cell receptor (beta chain) is a study of beta chain features in type 1 diabetes. As every portion of the isolated RNA was reverse transcribed, the sequencing read expressed TCRB transcripts. Some clones are missing from TCRdb's copy, which holds only in-frame ones; the method was immunoSEQ multiplex PCR. The sample has 140,000 to 150,000 clones, approximately 52% seen once; the top ten hold 0.35% to 0.5%. This CDR3 region has 14 residues. Deletions cut 2 bases from V and 3 bases from J, with 11 bases between. The germline V gene encodes CDR1 SGHTA and CDR2 FQGTGA. The source material was Tregs from blood. V is TRBV7-3 and J is TRBJ2-7; maybe TRBD2 (6 bases). The receptor was isolated from a man between 18 and 35 years old in good health. CDR3 DNA: TGTGCCAGCAGCTTAGTGGCGGGAAGCTACGAGCAGTACTTC. Translation gives CASSLVAGSYEQYF.